These T cell receptor beta chains were read from a single sample in a study of blood T cell repertoires in COVID-19. Using immunoSEQ multiplex PCR, the repertoire was profiled, and TCRdb retains in-frame clones only, with some absent. Seen here are about 170,000 clones, more than 75% observed once, and the top ten hold approximately 6.5%. Material: PBMCs or T cells enriched from blood (not recorded which). These receptor sequences come from a woman in her fifties or sixties who had recovered from COVID-19. Each CDR3 is given with its conserved first and last residue. Fields, in order: V gene, J gene, D gene, clone size, CDR3 protein, CDR3 DNA. D genes are given only for firm matches. Size is omitted from some rows. Given values are once, few, many or a class for expanded clones.

v_call: TRBV19; j_call: TRBJ1-1; d_call: TRBD1; clone_size: NA; cdr3_aa: CASIGQGWGMNTEAFF; cdr3_nt: TGTGCCAGTATAGGACAGGGCTGGGGGATGAACACTGAAGCTTTCTTT
v_call: TRBV7-6; j_call: TRBJ2-3; d_call: TRBD2; clone_size: NA; cdr3_aa: CASSWGGGNTDTQYF; cdr3_nt: TGTGCCAGCAGCTGGGGCGGGGGGAACACAGATACGCAGTATTTT
v_call: TRBV19; j_call: TRBJ2-3; d_call: NA; clone_size: few; cdr3_aa: CASSLRTDTQYF; cdr3_nt: TGTGCCAGTAGCCTCCGCACAGATACGCAGTATTTT
v_call: TRBV6-2/TRBV6-3; j_call: TRBJ1-2; d_call: TRBD1; clone_size: NA; cdr3_aa: CASSYVGQGVGGYTF; cdr3_nt: TGTGCCAGCAGTTACGTCGGACAGGGGGTAGGCGGCTACACCTTC
v_call: TRBV4-1; j_call: TRBJ1-2; d_call: TRBD1; clone_size: NA; cdr3_aa: CASSPSWAGGSYGYTF; cdr3_nt: TGCGCCAGCAGCCCCTCTTGGGCAGGGGGTAGCTATGGCTACACCTTC
v_call: TRBV7-9; j_call: TRBJ2-1; d_call: NA; clone_size: NA; cdr3_aa: CASSLSESSYNEQFF; cdr3_nt: TGTGCCAGCAGTCTTTCTGAGAGCTCCTACAATGAGCAGTTCTTC
v_call: TRBV10-1; j_call: TRBJ2-2; d_call: TRBD2; clone_size: once; cdr3_aa: CASSELAGGPDTGELFF; cdr3_nt: TGCGCCAGCAGTGAGTTGGCGGGAGGGCCGGACACCGGGGAGCTGTTTTTT
v_call: TRBV5-1; j_call: TRBJ2-1; d_call: TRBD1; clone_size: NA; cdr3_aa: CASSSGTGQFF; cdr3_nt: TGCGCCAGCAGCTCCGGGACAGGGCAGTTCTTC
v_call: TRBV19; j_call: TRBJ2-1; d_call: TRBD2; clone_size: NA; cdr3_aa: CASSIEWPSGNEQFF; cdr3_nt: TGTGCCAGTAGTATAGAGTGGCCTAGCGGGAATGAGCAGTTCTTC
v_call: TRBV28; j_call: TRBJ1-5; d_call: TRBD1; clone_size: NA; cdr3_aa: CASSLYGRGLSNQPQHF; cdr3_nt: TGTGCCAGCAGTTTATATGGCAGGGGGCTTAGCAATCAGCCCCAGCATTTT
v_call: TRBV27; j_call: TRBJ1-5; d_call: TRBD1; clone_size: NA; cdr3_aa: CASKTGVQPQHF; cdr3_nt: TGTGCCAGCAAGACAGGGGTTCAGCCCCAGCATTTT